This T cell receptor beta chain was captured in a study of T cell responses to AZD1222 COVID-19 vaccine. A note on this clone: Its antigen is as yet unknown.

Study-wide findings and caveats: Only a handful of AZD1222 recipients, about six in all, had baseline seropositivity. Donors were mostly white British, more females; clonal diversity possibly underestimated.

The ends lost 6 bases at V and 0 bases at J; junction bases unmatched: 3. The CDR3 is 14 amino acids. Germline V CDR1 and CDR2: SQVTM, ANQGSEA. TCRdb's table, derived via immunoSEQ multiplex PCR, lists solely in-frame clones and lacks some. The profile shows some 150,000 clones, about 91% of them singletons. This sample comprised peripheral blood, obtained on day 0 of AZD1222 vaccination. The chain employs TRBV29-1 and TRBJ1-3, with 9 bases lining up with TRBD1. The TCR comes from an adult in good health. The CDR3 region is CSVPGQGSGNTIYF. CDR3 nucleotide sequence: TGCAGCGTCCCGGGACAGGGCTCTGGAAACACCATATATTTT.